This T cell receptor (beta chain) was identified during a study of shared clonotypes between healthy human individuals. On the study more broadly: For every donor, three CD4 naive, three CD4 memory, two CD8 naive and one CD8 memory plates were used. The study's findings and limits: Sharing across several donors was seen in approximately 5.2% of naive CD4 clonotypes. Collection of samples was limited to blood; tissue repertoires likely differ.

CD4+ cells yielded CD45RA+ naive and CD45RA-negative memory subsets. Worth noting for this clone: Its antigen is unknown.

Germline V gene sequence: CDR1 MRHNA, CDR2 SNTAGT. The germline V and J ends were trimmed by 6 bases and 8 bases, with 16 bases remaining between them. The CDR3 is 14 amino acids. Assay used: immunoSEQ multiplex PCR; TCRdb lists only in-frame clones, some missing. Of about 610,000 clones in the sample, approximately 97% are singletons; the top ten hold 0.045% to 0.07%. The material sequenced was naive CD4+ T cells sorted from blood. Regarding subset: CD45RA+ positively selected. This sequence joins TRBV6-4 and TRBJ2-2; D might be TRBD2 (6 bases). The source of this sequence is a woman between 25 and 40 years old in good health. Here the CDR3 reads CASRASALRGELFF. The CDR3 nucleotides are TGTGCCAGCAGGGCTAGCGCCCTGAGGGGGGAGCTGTTTTTT.